This TCR beta chain was obtained from a study of beta chain features in type 1 diabetes. Expressed TCRB transcripts were sequenced after all isolated RNA was converted to cDNA. Produced via immunoSEQ multiplex PCR; TCRdb's table is partial and in-frame only. This table holds about 240,000 clones, 25% to 30% found once. Only a few counts were recorded for this clone. The germline V gene has CDR1 SNHLY and CDR2 FYNNEI. The CDR3 sequence is 12 residues long. Unmatched junction bases numbered 0, after V lost 6 bases and J lost 6 bases. Sequenced: central memory CD4+ T cells from blood. J is TRBJ1-5 and V is TRBV2, with TRBD1 matching 9 bases. The receptor was derived from a man aged 25 to 40 in good health. The CDR3 sequence is CASRTGGQPQHF. Written as DNA, the CDR3 is TGTGCCAGCAGGACAGGGGGTCAGCCCCAGCATTTT.